This T cell receptor beta chain appears in the sequencing data of a study of T cell responses to AZD1222 COVID-19 vaccine (dated by TCRdb to the early 2020s). About the investigation overall: A total of about 240 trial participants underwent TCR sequencing, of whom about 210 received two doses of AZD1222 and some 26 received two doses of the MenACWY control vaccine. Trial participants were enrolled by age into 18-55, 56-69 and 70-plus year subgroups, with 148, 28 and 57 TCR-sequenced participants respectively.

The CDR3 regions of human TCRbeta chains were analyzed by immunosequencing. For the original study's pipeline: Repertoire TCRs were checked for matches against a reference library of SARS-CoV-2-specific TCRs that had been generated using the MIRA antigen-specificity platform. Breadth was defined as the fraction of unique TCRs that were SARS-CoV-2-associated. Depth was defined as the fraction of total T cells that were SARS-CoV-2-associated. Using the MIRA data, every spike-specific TCR was mapped to the spike region that the TCR reacted to and assigned to either a CD4 or a CD8 class. Log10-transformed breadth and depth values were compared by one-way ANOVA with Sidak's multiple comparisons tests. The clones in this table, taken by TCRdb from immuneACCESS, are in-frame only. Not every clone is retained; where verified, under half of the shortfall comes from an unresolved V gene, and the cause of the rest is unknown. V and J calls and clone size are copied from that table; D and trimming were computed from the DNA. This sample has around 140,000 clones in its table, and approximately 90% of those were observed once. The ten most abundant clones make up approximately 3.8% of the sample.

This specimen's time point label, interpreted: about 28 days (+/-7) after the second vaccine dose. Because spike-specific TCR depth and breadth did not differ between the two schedules, AZD1222 recipients who got a second dose at roughly 4 weeks were pooled with those who got a second dose at roughly 12 weeks. The vaccinee samples were drawn from two UK trials, COV001 and COV002, one of which was a single-blind randomized controlled phase 2/3 trial testing AZD1222 (ChAdOx1 nCoV-19) in healthy adults. For TCRbeta chain sequencing, PBMC samples from trial participants were taken at day 0 and at day 28 after the second dose. Worth noting for this clone: Its antigen target is currently unknown. The record has no base qualities; no much larger clone is one base away.

Overall study outcomes, separate from this receptor: Because no samples from the day 14 peak response were available, repertoires could be characterized only after the peak T cell response. Vaccine-associated CD4 TCRs spanned the whole spike protein, with dominant responses in regions 160-218 and 743-854. The 56-69-year group was small, and its depth increase did not reach significance, likely because of low power. Participants were mostly white British, with more females than males. The authors suggested clonal diversity may have been underestimated. Reportedly, almost half of the unique spike-specific TCRs recognized epitopes lying outside the regions that are mutated in the B.1.351 and B.1.1.7 variants. After two AZD1222 doses, spike-specific TCR breadth and depth were significantly higher than at day 0 and than in MenACWY recipients. Conclusions about previously exposed vaccinees are limited, since just a handful of AZD1222 recipients were seropositive for SARS-CoV-2 at baseline.

The CDR3 spans 17 residues, from the cysteine through the phenylalanine. The sequence is cut down to CDR3 DNA, 51 bases in frame from base 1. The V and J ends are trimmed by 5 bases and 4 bases, leaving 19 bases between them. The germline V gene provides CDR1 KGHDR and CDR2 SFDVKD. Sequenced material: peripheral blood, taken 28 days after the second AZD1222 dose. Recombination joined TRBV24-1 with TRBJ2-2; the D gene is perhaps TRBD2, on 6 matching bases. The clonotype originates from an adult who received the AZD1222 COVID-19 vaccine. The CDR3 protein: CATSVRGSLGRTGELFF. The sequenced DNA: TGTGCCACCAGTGTTCGGGGGTCTCTAGGTCGCACCGGGGAGCTGTTTTTT.